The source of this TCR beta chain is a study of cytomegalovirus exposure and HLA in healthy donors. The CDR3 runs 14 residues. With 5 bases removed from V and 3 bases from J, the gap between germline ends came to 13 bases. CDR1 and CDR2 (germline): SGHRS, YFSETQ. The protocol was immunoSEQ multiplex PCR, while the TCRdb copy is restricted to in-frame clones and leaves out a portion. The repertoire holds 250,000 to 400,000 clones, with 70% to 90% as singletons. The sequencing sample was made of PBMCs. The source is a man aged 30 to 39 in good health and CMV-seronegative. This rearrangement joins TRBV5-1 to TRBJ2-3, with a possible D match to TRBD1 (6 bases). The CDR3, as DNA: TGCGCCAGCAGGTTACGGACAGATACAGATACGCAGTATTTT. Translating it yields CASRLRTDTDTQYF.